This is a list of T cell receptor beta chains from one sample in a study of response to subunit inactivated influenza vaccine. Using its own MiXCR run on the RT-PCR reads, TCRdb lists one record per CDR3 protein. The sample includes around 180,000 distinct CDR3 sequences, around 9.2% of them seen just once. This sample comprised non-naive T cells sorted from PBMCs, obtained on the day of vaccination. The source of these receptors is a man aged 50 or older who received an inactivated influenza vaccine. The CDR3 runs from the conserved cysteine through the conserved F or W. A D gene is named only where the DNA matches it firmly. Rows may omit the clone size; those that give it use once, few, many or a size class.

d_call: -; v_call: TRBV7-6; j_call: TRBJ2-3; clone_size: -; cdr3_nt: TGTGCCAGCAGCCAGCAACTAGGTGACGAAGATACGCAGTATTTT; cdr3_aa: CASSQQLGDEDTQYF
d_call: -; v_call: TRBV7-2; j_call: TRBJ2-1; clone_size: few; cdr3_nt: TGTGCCAGCAGCTTAGTCCTGGCAGAAAGGTTCTTC; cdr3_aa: CASSLVLAERFF
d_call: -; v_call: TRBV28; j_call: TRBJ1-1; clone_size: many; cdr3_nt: TGTGCCAGCAATACAGGGTGGGGCACTGAAGCTTTCTTT; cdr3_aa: CASNTGWGTEAFF
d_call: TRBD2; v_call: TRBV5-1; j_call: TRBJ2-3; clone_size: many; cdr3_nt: TGCGCCAGCGCTAGCGGGAGGGCCTCCGATACGCAGTATTTT; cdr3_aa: CASASGRASDTQYF
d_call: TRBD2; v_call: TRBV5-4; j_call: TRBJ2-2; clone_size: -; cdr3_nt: TGTGCCAGCAGCCTACCGACTAGCGGGATCACCGGGGAGCTGTTTTTT; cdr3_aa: CASSLPTSGITGELFF
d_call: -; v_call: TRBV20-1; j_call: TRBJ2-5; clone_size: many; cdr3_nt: TGCAGTGCCAATGGGGGGCTCCAAGAGACCCAGTACTTC; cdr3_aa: CSANGGLQETQYF
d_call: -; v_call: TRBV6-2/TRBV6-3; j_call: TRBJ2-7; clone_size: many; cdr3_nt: TGTGCCAGCAGTTACTCTGTACACCCAGGTGGAGAGCAGTACTTC; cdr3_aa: CASSYSVHPGGEQYF
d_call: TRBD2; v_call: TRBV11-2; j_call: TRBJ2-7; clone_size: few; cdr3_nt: TGTGCCAGCACCAGCTTACAAAGCGGACTAGCGGGAGTAGGGGAGCAGTACTTC; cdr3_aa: CASTSLQSGLAGVGEQYF
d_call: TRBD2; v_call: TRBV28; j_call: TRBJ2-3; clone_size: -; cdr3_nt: TGTGCCAGCAGGAACTCGGGACTAGCGGGAGTAGGAGGAGATACGCAGTATTTT; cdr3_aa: CASRNSGLAGVGGDTQYF
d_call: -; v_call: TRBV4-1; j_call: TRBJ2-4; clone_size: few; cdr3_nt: TGCGCCAGCAGCCAAGAAATCGCGTCGGCTACGATTTCAGCTAGCAAAAACATTCAGTACTTC; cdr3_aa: CASSQEIASATISASKNIQYF
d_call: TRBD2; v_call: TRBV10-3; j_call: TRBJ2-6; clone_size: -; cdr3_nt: TGTGCCACCAGGGGCACTAGCGGGGGGGCTGGGGCCAACGTCCTGACTTTC; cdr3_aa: CATRGTSGGAGANVLTF
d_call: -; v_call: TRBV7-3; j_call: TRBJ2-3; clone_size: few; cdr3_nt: TGTGCCAGCAGCCAAACGGGGGTTTGGGGAACAGATACGCAGTATTTT; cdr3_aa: CASSQTGVWGTDTQYF
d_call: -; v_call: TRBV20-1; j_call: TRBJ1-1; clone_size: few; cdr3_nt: TGCAGTGCTAGAGACAATACAGGGTCTCGAACTGAAGCTTTCTTT; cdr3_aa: CSARDNTGSRTEAFF
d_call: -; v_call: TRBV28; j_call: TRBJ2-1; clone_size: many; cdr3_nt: TGTGCCAGCAGTCCCCCCCCCAGTGGGAATGAGCAGTTCTTC; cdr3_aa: CASSPPPSGNEQFF
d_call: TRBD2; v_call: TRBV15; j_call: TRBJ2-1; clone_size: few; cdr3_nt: TGTGCCACCAGCAGGGGGGAGGGCCTCTACAATGAGCAGTTCTTC; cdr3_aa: CATSRGEGLYNEQFF
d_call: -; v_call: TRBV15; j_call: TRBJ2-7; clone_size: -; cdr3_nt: TGTGCCACCAGCAGAGAAAACAGTTACGAGCAGTACTTC; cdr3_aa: CATSRENSYEQYF
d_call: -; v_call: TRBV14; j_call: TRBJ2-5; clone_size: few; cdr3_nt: TGTGCCAGCAGCCAAGGACCCACCTCCTTTCACCTTGAGACCCAGTACTTC; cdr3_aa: CASSQGPTSFHLETQYF
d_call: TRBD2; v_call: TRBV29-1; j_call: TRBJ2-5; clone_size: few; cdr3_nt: TGCAGCGTTGGTAGCGGGGGGTGGACCCAGTACTTC; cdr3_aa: CSVGSGGWTQYF
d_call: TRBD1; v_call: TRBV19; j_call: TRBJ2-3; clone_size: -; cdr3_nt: TGTGCCAGTAGTACAACATGGACAGGGTTAGATACGCAGTATTTT; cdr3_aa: CASSTTWTGLDTQYF
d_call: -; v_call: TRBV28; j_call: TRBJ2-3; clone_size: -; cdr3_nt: TGTGCCAGCAGCCTTAGCGGGACAGTGGATACGCAGTATTTT; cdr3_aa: CASSLSGTVDTQYF
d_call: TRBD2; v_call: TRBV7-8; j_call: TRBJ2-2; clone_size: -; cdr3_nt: TGTGCCAGCAGCTCCGGGACTATCAACACCGGGGAGCTGTTTTTT; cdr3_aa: CASSSGTINTGELFF
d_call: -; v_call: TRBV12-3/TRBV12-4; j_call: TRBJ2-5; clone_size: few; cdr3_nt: TGTGCCAGCAGACGGGCCCAAGAGACCCAGTACTTC; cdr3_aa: CASRRAQETQYF
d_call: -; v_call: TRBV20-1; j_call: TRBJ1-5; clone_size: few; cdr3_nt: TGCAGTGCTAGACCCTGGGGTTCGGATCAGCCCCAGCATTTT; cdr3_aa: CSARPWGSDQPQHF
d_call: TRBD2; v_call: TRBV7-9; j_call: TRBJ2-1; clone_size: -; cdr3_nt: TGTGCCAGCACCTGGGGACTAGCGGTTAACAATGAGCAGTTCTTC; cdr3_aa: CASTWGLAVNNEQFF
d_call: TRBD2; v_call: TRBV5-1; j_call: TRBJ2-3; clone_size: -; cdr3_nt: TGCGCCAGCAGCCCGATCCCCGGACTAGCGGACACAGATACGCAGTATTTT; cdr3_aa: CASSPIPGLADTDTQYF
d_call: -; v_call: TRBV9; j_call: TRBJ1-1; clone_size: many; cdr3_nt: TGTGCCAGCAGCCCTGGTGGGAGAACTGAAGCTTTCTTT; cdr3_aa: CASSPGGRTEAFF
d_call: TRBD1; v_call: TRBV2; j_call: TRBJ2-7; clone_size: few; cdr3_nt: TGTGCCAGCAAAGGGCAGGGGGCGAGTCGGTACGAGCAGTACTTC; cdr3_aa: CASKGQGASRYEQYF
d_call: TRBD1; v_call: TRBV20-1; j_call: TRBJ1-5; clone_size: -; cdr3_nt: TGCAGTGCTCCGCCGACAGGGGACAATCAGCCCCAGCATTTT; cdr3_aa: CSAPPTGDNQPQHF
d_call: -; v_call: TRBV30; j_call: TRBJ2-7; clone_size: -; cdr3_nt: TGTGCCTGGAGTGCGGACAGTTACCGCGCCGAGCAGTACTTC; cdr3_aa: CAWSADSYRAEQYF
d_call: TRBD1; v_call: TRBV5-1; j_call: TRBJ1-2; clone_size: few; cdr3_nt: TGCGCCAGCAGCAGGACAGGTATAAAAAACTATGGCTACACCTTC; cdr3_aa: CASSRTGIKNYGYTF